The T cell receptor (beta chain) described here comes from a study of blood T cell repertoires in COVID-19. Germline CDR1 MNHEY, CDR2 SVGEGT. V dropped 2 bases and J dropped 1 base, with 11 bases sitting between them. CDR3 length: 15 residues. TCRdb keeps only in-frame clones here, not all; method: immunoSEQ multiplex PCR. In the table there are about 74,000 clones, around nine tenths of which are singletons. The sequence came from a woman of 80 years or more with active or convalescent COVID-19. Sequencing was carried out using peripheral blood. V gene TRBV6-2 or TRBV6-3 combines with J gene TRBJ2-5; possible D gene TRBD1, 6 bases. CDR3 sequence (DNA): TGTGCCAGCAGTTACCCCCAGGACAGCCAAGAGACCCAGTACTTC. Protein sequence: CASSYPQDSQETQYF.